What follows is one T cell receptor beta chain and its context. Antigen: not known. The CDR3 extends over 13 amino acids. Germline CDR1 and CDR2: SGHNT and YYREEE (reference sequence). V was pared by 1 base and J by 2 bases, with 6 bases between. The timepoints at which blood was sampled were baseline, cycle 4 day 1, and cycle 7 day 1. The source of the sample is a study of OX40 agonist ivuxolimab in advanced cancers. Looking at the study overall: Males comprised around four fifths of the group, whose mean age was roughly 60 years (range roughly 20 to 90).

Study findings and constraints: Researchers report that CD8+ T cells had, on average, more expanded clones than CD4+. Both blood CD4+ and CD8+ T cells showed clonal growth by week 6 at 0.1 to 3.0 mg/kg.

Assay: immunoSEQ multiplex PCR; the TCRdb copy retains only in-frame clones and omits some. The data contain about 36,000 clones, 70% to 85% of them singletons. The V and J genes are TRBV5-4 and TRBJ1-2; D is ambiguous. The starting material was CD4+ or CD8+ T cells sorted from blood, obtained in a trial of the OX40 agonist ivuxolimab. The origin of this receptor is an adult with an advanced solid tumor such as melanoma, head and neck, liver or kidney cancer. The CDR3, as DNA: TGTGCCAGCAGCTTGAAGGGAAACTATGGCTACACCTTC. Translation: CASSLKGNYGYTF.